These 12 T cell receptor beta chains share one sample of origin, sequenced in a study of blood T cell repertoires in COVID-19. Assay used: immunoSEQ multiplex PCR; TCRdb lists only in-frame clones, some missing. The sample holds some 250,000 clones, over 65% seen once. The sample taken for sequencing was peripheral blood. The receptors originated from a woman older than 75 with acute or convalescent COVID-19.

This rearrangement joins TRBV7-2 to TRBJ2-5; 7 bases map to TRBD2. The germline gives CDR1 SGHTA, CDR2 FQGNSA. V shed 0 bases and J 2 bases; nucleotides not matched to a gene: 15. The CDR3 length is 19 residues. CDR3 in DNA: TGTGCCAGCAGCTTAGCGCTGGGGGGACTACCGAAATTTCAAGAGACCCAGTACTTC. Translating gives CASSLALGGLPKFQETQYF.

The chain recombines TRBV5-4 with TRBJ1-2; TRBD1 agrees at 8 bases. After removal of 3 bases from V and 6 bases from J, the junction contained 7 bases not matched to a gene. This CDR3 contains 14 residues. Germline V gene data show CDR1 as SGHNT and CDR2 as YYREEE (reference sequence). DNA of the CDR3: TGTGCCAGCAGCTCACCCCGGACAGGGAATGGCTACACCTTC. It specifies CASSSPRTGNGYTF.

This clone was picked up a small number of times. The gene calls are TRBV2 and TRBJ1-1; 10 nucleotides match TRBD1. CDR1 is SNHLY and CDR2 is FYNNEI in the germline V gene. There are 15 residues in the CDR3. The V segment lost 6 bases and the J segment 2 bases; nucleotides outside the gene matches: 6. The CDR3, as DNA: TGTGCCAGCAGAGGACGGGACAGGGGCAACACTGAAGCTTTCTTT. Amino acid sequence: CASRGRDRGNTEAFF.

The chain combines TRBV3-1 (or the pseudogene TRBV3-2) with TRBJ2-3; 10 nucleotides match TRBD2. J was trimmed by 5 bases and V by 1 base; bases with no gene match: 3. Germline V lookup: CDR1 LGHDT, CDR2 YNNKEL (reference sequence). The CDR3 has 15 amino acids. The CDR3 loop is CASSQVLAGEDTQYF. CDR3 bases: TGTGCCAGCAGCCAAGTCCTAGCGGGAGAAGATACGCAGTATTTT.

In regard to this clone: This may come from a read error, since a much larger clone is one base off. This chain links TRBV6-1 with TRBJ1-2, with a possible D match to TRBD1 (5 bases). V was cut by 3 bases and J by 7 bases, with 6 bases left in between. The germline gives CDR1 MNHNS, CDR2 SASEGT. The CDR3 contains 11 residues. DNA for the CDR3: TGTGCCAGCAGTGACAGGGCTGGCTACACCTTC. As protein: CASSDRAGYTF.

The CDR3 loop reads CATSRGGFNGYGYTF. CDR3 sequence (DNA): TGTGCCACCAGCAGAGGAGGGTTTAATGGCTATGGCTACACCTTC. The chain carries TRBV15 and TRBJ1-2, with D hard to call. Germline CDR1 and CDR2: LNHNV and YYDKDF (reference sequence). Trimming left V 1 base short and J 4 bases short, with 13 bases between. This CDR3 has 15 amino acids.

The J gene is TRBJ1-2, the V gene TRBV27; D gene uncertain. Germline lookup yields CDR1 MNHEY and CDR2 SMNVEV (reference sequence). The CDR3 extends over 16 amino acids. V lost 2 bases and J 7 bases, leaving 20 bases between the germline ends. The CDR3 loop reads CASSLTGYILSGGYTF. CDR3 DNA: TGTGCCAGCAGTTTAACTGGCTATATCCTCTCAGGTGGCTACACCTTC.

The chain combines TRBV10-3 with TRBJ1-2; TRBD1 agrees at 12 bases. J was trimmed by 4 bases and V by 11 bases; bases with no gene match: 17. CDR1 is ENHRY, CDR2 SYGVKD, per germline. The CDR3 has 17 amino acids. CDR3 coding DNA: TGTGCCTCGCAGGTGGGACAGGGGGCGAGTGGTGGCTATGGCTACACCTTC. Translation gives CASQVGQGASGGYGYTF.

This clone is termed medium-sized (0.01 to 0.1%). The rearrangement uses TRBV6-5 and TRBJ2-7; D gene uncertain. Germline V gene data show CDR1 as MNHEY and CDR2 as SVGAGI. The germline V and J ends were trimmed by 6 bases and 5 bases, with 11 bases remaining between them. The CDR3 has 12 residues. The CDR3 reads CASSLSGNEQYF. The CDR3 DNA reads TGTGCCAGCAGCCTCTCGGGTAACGAGCAGTACTTC.

The rearrangement joins TRBV7-9 to TRBJ2-1, with 7 bases that match TRBD1. Germline V gives CDR1 SEHNR, CDR2 FQNEAQ (reference sequence). Trimming took 4 bases from V and 0 from J; bases not matched to a gene: 12. The CDR3 extends over 18 amino acids. The CDR3 region is CASSYRYSDRSSYNEQFF. DNA for the CDR3: TGTGCCAGCAGCTACCGGTACTCGGACAGGAGCTCCTACAATGAGCAGTTCTTC.

This clone came up a few times. CDR3 sequence reads: CASSAQDYEQYF. CDR3 DNA sequence: TGTGCCAGCAGTGCACAGGACTACGAGCAGTACTTC. J is TRBJ2-7 and V is TRBV2; weak D call: TRBD1 (5 bases). The CDR3 loop spans 12 amino acids. Germline-derived CDR1 and CDR2 are SNHLY and FYNNEI. Trimming took 4 bases from V and 3 from J, leaving 7 bases between them.

This chain uses TRBV19 with TRBJ1-1; 8 bases line up with TRBD1. V trimming: 7 bases; J trimming: 0 bases; junction bases outside the gene matches: 4. The CDR3 runs to 14 residues. Per germline, CDR1 LNHDA and CDR2 SQIVND (reference sequence). CDR3 sequence reads: CASKRQGMNTEAFF. CDR3 in DNA: TGTGCCAGTAAAAGACAGGGGATGAACACTGAAGCTTTCTTT.